This is a list of T cell receptor beta chains from one sample in a study of cytomegalovirus exposure and HLA in healthy donors. Sequenced by immunoSEQ multiplex PCR; TCRdb stores in-frame clones only, minus some. The table lists some 78,000 clones, 72% of them singletons. The sequenced material came from PBMCs. These receptors were taken from a woman in her thirties or forties in good health and CMV-seropositive. Each CDR3 is given with its conserved first and last residue. Fields, in order: CDR3 protein, CDR3 DNA, D gene, V gene, J gene. D genes are given only for firm matches.

CASSLGGIMNTEAFF	TGCGCCAGCAGCTTGGGTGGCATTATGAACACTGAAGCTTTCTTT	NA	TRBV5-1	TRBJ1-1
CASSSLAGEHPYNEQFF	TGTGCCAGCAGCTCACTAGCGGGAGAACACCCCTACAATGAGCAGTTCTTC	TRBD2	TRBV13	TRBJ2-1
CASLAYRVASTDTQYF	TGTGCCAGCCTTGCTTACAGGGTCGCTAGCACAGATACGCAGTATTTT	NA	TRBV6-6	TRBJ2-3
CASSWEGNTEAFF	TGTGCCAGCAGCTGGGAGGGTAACACTGAAGCTTTCTTT	NA	TRBV5-6	TRBJ1-1
CASSEQGAENTEAFF	TGTGCCAGCAGTGAACAGGGGGCGGAGAACACTGAAGCTTTCTTT	TRBD1	TRBV6-1	TRBJ1-1
CASSALSGGGLGDEQFF	TGTGCCAGCAGCGCCCTATCCGGGGGGGGGCTGGGGGATGAGCAGTTCTTC	TRBD2	TRBV9	TRBJ2-1
CASSYSYYKFDGYTF	TGTGCCAGCAGTTACTCGTACTATAAATTCGATGGCTACACCTTC	NA	TRBV6-5	TRBJ1-2
CATGLAGPTYEQYF	TGTGCCACGGGACTAGCGGGACCGACCTACGAGCAGTACTTC	TRBD2	TRBV19	TRBJ2-7
CASSLSVGPQETQYF	TGTGCCAGCAGCTTAAGCGTCGGCCCACAAGAGACCCAGTACTTC	NA	TRBV7-7	TRBJ2-5
CASSYSGGTGELFF	TGTGCCAGCAGTTACTCGGGGGGCACCGGGGAGCTGTTTTTT	NA	TRBV6-5	TRBJ2-2
CAASTSRVNNEQFF	TGTGCCGCCTCTACTAGCCGGGTCAACAATGAGCAGTTCTTC	NA	TRBV30	TRBJ2-1
CASSFQGGDSPLHF	TGTGCCAGCAGTTTTCAGGGGGGAGATTCACCCCTCCACTTT	TRBD1	TRBV27	TRBJ1-6
CASSRTGDYEQYF	TGTGCCAGCAGCCGAACAGGGGACTACGAGCAGTACTTC	TRBD1	TRBV7-2	TRBJ2-7
CASSPTTVGPGANVLTF	TGTGCCAGCAGCCCTACAACGGTGGGGCCTGGGGCCAACGTCCTGACTTTC	NA	TRBV28	TRBJ2-6
CASSTGTGNNQPQHF	TGTGCCAGCAGCACCGGGACAGGAAACAATCAGCCCCAGCATTTT	NA	TRBV21-1	TRBJ1-5
CASSLLSSGGANEQFF	TGTGCCAGCAGCTTACTTAGTAGCGGGGGGGCAAATGAGCAGTTCTTC	TRBD2	TRBV7-6	TRBJ2-1
CASSFRGEVEKLFF	TGTGCCAGCAGCTTCAGGGGTGAGGTTGAAAAACTGTTTTTT	NA	TRBV5-4	TRBJ1-4
CASSRMGQGATSPLYEQYF	TGCGCCAGCAGCCGGATGGGACAGGGGGCTACCAGCCCTCTCTACGAGCAGTACTTC	TRBD1	TRBV4-3	TRBJ2-7
CASSFDRADPYEQYF	TGCGCCAGCAGCTTTGACAGGGCCGACCCCTACGAGCAGTACTTC	TRBD1	TRBV5-1	TRBJ2-7
CASSGTGGSQETQYF	TGCGCCAGCAGCGGGACAGGGGGTTCCCAAGAGACCCAGTACTTC	TRBD1	TRBV5-1	TRBJ2-5
CASNSPGSAQHF	TGTGCCAGCAACTCCCCGGGGTCGGCCCAGCATTTT	NA	TRBV2	TRBJ1-5
CASSPAGLKTQYF	TGTGCCAGCTCACCGGCCGGACTCAAAACGCAGTATTTT	NA	TRBV18	TRBJ2-3
CASSEWGTGCEQFF	TGTGCCAGCAGTGAATGGGGGACAGGGTGTGAGCAGTTCTTC	TRBD1	TRBV25-1	TRBJ2-1
CASSLGDSDGYTF	TGCGCCAGCAGCTTGGGTGACAGCGATGGCTACACCTTC	NA	TRBV5-1	TRBJ1-2
CASSFSGQGAVAEAFF	TGTGCCAGCAGCTTTTCTGGACAGGGGGCGGTCGCTGAAGCTTTCTTT	TRBD1	TRBV5-4	TRBJ1-1
CASSRVGWDTEAFF	TGTGCCAGCAGTCGGGTAGGATGGGACACTGAAGCTTTCTTT	NA	TRBV6-1	TRBJ1-1
CSVGPGGNQPQHF	TGCAGCGTCGGTCCAGGCGGCAATCAGCCCCAGCATTTT	NA	TRBV29-1	TRBJ1-5
CASSQDLGQGDEKLFF	TGCGCCAGCAGCCAAGATTTGGGACAGGGGGATGAAAAACTGTTTTTT	TRBD1	TRBV4-3	TRBJ1-4
CASSLGGDNLAAFSYEQYF	TGCGCCAGCAGCTTGGGGGGGGATAACCTAGCGGCCTTCTCCTACGAGCAGTACTTC	TRBD2	TRBV5-1	TRBJ2-7